Below are 14 T cell receptor beta chains sequenced from a single sample in a study of blood T cell repertoires in COVID-19. Sequencing used immunoSEQ multiplex PCR; TCRdb keeps in-frame clones, though not all of them. Seen here are around 320,000 clones, 90% observed once, and the top ten hold approximately 4.5%. The sequenced material came from PBMCs or T cells enriched from blood (not recorded which). The receptors were sampled from a woman aged 18 to 35 with acute COVID-19.

This clone appeared a single time. The CDR3 spells CATRLTGGNTEAFF. CDR3 DNA sequence: TGTGCCACCCGCCTGACAGGGGGTAACACTGAAGCTTTCTTT. V gene TRBV19 combines with J gene TRBJ1-1; 9 bases are a match to TRBD1. The CDR3 is 14 amino acids. The trim removed 10 bases at V and 2 bases at J, leaving 8 bases unmatched. CDR1 and CDR2 (germline): LNHDA, SQIVND (reference sequence).

V and J are TRBV14 and TRBJ2-3; TRBD1 matches at 7 bases. The CDR3 sequence is 17 residues long. Germline assignment: CDR1 SGHDN and CDR2 FVKESK. The V segment lost 4 bases and the J segment 0 bases; nucleotides outside the gene matches: 10. Written as DNA, the CDR3 is TGTGCCAGCAGCCCTCCCTTGGGACAGACTAGCACAGATACGCAGTATTTT. Protein product: CASSPPLGQTSTDTQYF. Complete variable domain (other parts from reference TRBV14 and TRBJ2-3): EAGVTQFPSHSVIEKGQTVTLRCDPISGHDNLYWYRRVMGKEIKFLLHFVKESKQDESGMPNNRFLAERTGGTYSTLKVQPAELEDSGVYFCASSPPLGQTSTDTQYFGPGTRLTVL.

Concerning this clone itself: A read error may account for a junction end that differs from germline. This chain joins TRBV10-1 and TRBJ2-2; D is unresolved. The CDR3 loop spans 15 amino acids. Looked up from germline, CDR1 is WNHNN and CDR2 is SYGVQD (reference sequence). The CDR3 region has the DNA TGCGCCAGCAGAGAGTCGGGCAAGGCCACCGGGGAGCTGTTTTTT. Translating gives CASRESGKATGELFF.

The chain recombines TRBV6-5 with TRBJ1-3; 9 nucleotides line up with TRBD1. The germline gives CDR1 MNHEY, CDR2 SVGAGI. Trimming took 8 bases from V and 3 from J; bases not matched to a gene: 8. The CDR3 length is 15 residues. The CDR3 spells CASDPQGAFGNTIYF. The CDR3 nucleotides are TGTGCCAGCGACCCACAGGGGGCTTTTGGAAACACCATATATTTT.

A few counts support this clone. This chain uses TRBV28 with TRBJ1-4; D is unresolved. CDR3 length: 12 amino acids. V was clipped by 5 bases and J by 7 bases, with 8 bases between them. Germline V gene data show CDR1 as MDHEN and CDR2 as SYDVKM. The CDR3 loop reads CASSMRSEKLFF. As DNA, the CDR3 is TGTGCCAGCAGTATGAGAAGTGAAAAACTGTTTTTT. The full variable domain, with the rest looked up from reference TRBV28 and TRBJ1-4, is DVKVTQSSRYLVKRTGEKVFLECVQDMDHENMFWYRQDPGLGLRLIYFSYDVKMKEKGDIPEGYSVSREKKERFSLILESASTNQTSMYLCASSMRSEKLFFGSGTQLSVL.

The chain is built from TRBV19 and TRBJ2-1; perhaps TRBD2 as D (5 bases). The CDR3 totals 15 residues. Trimming stripped 4 bases from V and 4 bases from J, with 14 bases between. CDR1 LNHDA and CDR2 SQIVND come from the germline V gene (reference sequence). The CDR3 loop is CASSNRGLGYNEQFF. The CDR3 DNA reads as TGTGCCAGTAGTAACCGGGGATTAGGGTACAATGAGCAGTTCTTC.

This clone has just a few counts. V and J are TRBV29-1 and TRBJ1-2, with a weak D call TRBD1 (5 bases). Trimming took off 1 base at V and 8 bases at J, with 23 bases between the two ends. This CDR3 region has 16 residues. Per germline, CDR1 SQVTM and CDR2 ANQGSEA. The DNA for the CDR3 is TGCAGCGTTGAAGGAACAGGCTTCAATTCGCGCCAGGGCTACACCTTC. This encodes CSVEGTGFNSRQGYTF.

The chain has TRBV7-9 and TRBJ2-5; 10 nucleotides align to TRBD2. V dropped 1 base and J dropped 6; count of bases not matched to a gene: 2. This CDR3 has 14 residues. The germline gives CDR1 SEHNR, CDR2 FQNEAQ (reference sequence). The CDR3 coding sequence is TGTGCCAGCAGCTTAGAAGCGGGAGGGCAGACCCAGTACTTC. It yields the protein CASSLEAGGQTQYF.

The gene calls are TRBV3-1 (or the pseudogene TRBV3-2) and TRBJ2-1; tentatively, D is TRBD2 (6 bases). Per the germline V gene, CDR1 is LGHDT and CDR2 is YNNKEL (reference sequence). CDR3 length: 15 residues. V lost 4 bases and J 6 bases, leaving 16 bases between the germline ends. The CDR3 coding sequence is TGTGCCAGCAGCCCCCCCCGTGGAGGGAGCAATGAGCAGTTCTTC. Translated, it gives CASSPPRGGSNEQFF.

The chain is built from TRBV2 and TRBJ1-1, with 7 bases lining up with TRBD1. V lost 7 bases and J lost 2; bases outside the gene matches: 4. CDR1 SNHLY and CDR2 FYNNEI come from the germline V gene. The CDR3 has 13 residues. This CDR3 is CASTGTANTEAFF. The CDR3 bases are TGTGCCAGCACTGGGACAGCAAACACTGAAGCTTTCTTT.

The CDR3 region is CASSLGGQGARRHQPQHF. Written as DNA, the CDR3 is TGTGCCAGCAGCTTGGGGGGACAGGGGGCGCGGAGGCATCAGCCCCAGCATTTT. The J gene is TRBJ1-5, the V gene TRBV5-6, with 12 bases lining up with TRBD1. The CDR3 has 18 amino acids. The V gene's germline CDR1 is SGHDT and CDR2 YYEEEE. V trimming: 0 bases; J trimming: 5 bases; junction bases outside the gene matches: 9.

J is TRBJ2-7 and V is TRBV9, with 12 bases identical to TRBD2. The length of the CDR3 is 15 residues. The V gene end was trimmed by 0 bases and the J gene end by 3 bases; junction bases not matched to a gene: 1. CDR1 is SGDLS, CDR2 YYNGEE, per germline. In DNA form, the CDR3 reads TGTGCCAGCAGCGTAGGGACTAGCGGGAACTACGAGCAGTACTTC. This gives the protein CASSVGTSGNYEQYF.

The rearrangement links TRBV29-1 to TRBJ1-5, with TRBD1 matching 7 bases. The CDR3 loop spans 14 amino acids. In germline, CDR1 is SQVTM, CDR2 ANQGSEA. The V gene end was trimmed by 7 bases and the J gene end by 4 bases; junction bases not matched to a gene: 10. The CDR3 bases are TGCAGCGCCGAGGCGGGGACAGCTAATCAGCCCCAGCATTTT. Its translation: CSAEAGTANQPQHF.

This chain uses TRBV6-5 with TRBJ1-2, with 7 bases that match TRBD1. Germline trimming cut 6 bases from V and 8 bases from J; bases unmatched to any gene: 6. The CDR3 runs 12 residues. In germline, CDR1 is MNHEY, CDR2 SVGAGI. The CDR3 loop is CASSHRGPGYTF. CDR3 sequence (DNA): TGTGCCAGCAGCCACAGGGGTCCCGGCTACACCTTC.